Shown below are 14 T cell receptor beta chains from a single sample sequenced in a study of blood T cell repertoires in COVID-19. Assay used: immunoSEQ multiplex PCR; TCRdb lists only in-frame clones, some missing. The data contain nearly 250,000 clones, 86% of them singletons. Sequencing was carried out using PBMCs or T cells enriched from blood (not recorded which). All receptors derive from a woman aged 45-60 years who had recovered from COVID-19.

The CDR3 here is CASSERHRGQGKANEKLFF. CDR3 DNA: TGTGCCAGCAGTGAACGCCACCGGGGACAGGGGAAGGCTAATGAAAAACTGTTTTTT. The chain is built from TRBV2 and TRBJ1-4, with TRBD1 matching 10 bases. The CDR3 is made up of 19 amino acids. V lost 2 bases to trimming and J lost 3 bases; unmatched junction nucleotides: 12. Germline loops: CDR1 SNHLY, CDR2 FYNNEI.

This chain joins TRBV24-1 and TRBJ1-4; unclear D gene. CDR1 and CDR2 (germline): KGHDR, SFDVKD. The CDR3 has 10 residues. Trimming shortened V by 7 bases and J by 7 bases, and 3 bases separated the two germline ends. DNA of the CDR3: TGTGCCACCAGGGCTGAAAAACTGTTTTTT. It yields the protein CATRAEKLFF.

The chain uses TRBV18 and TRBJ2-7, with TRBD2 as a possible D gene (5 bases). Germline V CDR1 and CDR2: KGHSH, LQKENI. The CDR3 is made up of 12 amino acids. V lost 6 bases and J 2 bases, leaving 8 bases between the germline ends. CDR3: CASSTGTYEQYF. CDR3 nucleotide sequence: TGTGCCAGCTCCACGGGGACCTACGAGCAGTACTTC.

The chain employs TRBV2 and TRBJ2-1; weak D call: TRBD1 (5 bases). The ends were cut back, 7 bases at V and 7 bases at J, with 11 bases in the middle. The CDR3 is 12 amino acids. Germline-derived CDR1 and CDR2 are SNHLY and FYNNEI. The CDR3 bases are TGTGCCAGCAACCGTGACAGTAATGAGCAGTTCTTC. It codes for CASNRDSNEQFF.

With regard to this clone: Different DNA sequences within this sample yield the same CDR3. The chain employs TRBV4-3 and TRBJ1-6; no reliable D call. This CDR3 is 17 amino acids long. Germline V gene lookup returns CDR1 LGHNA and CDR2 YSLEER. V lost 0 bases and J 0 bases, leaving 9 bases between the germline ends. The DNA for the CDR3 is TGCGCCAGCAGCCAAGATCGGGGTAGCTCCTATAATTCACCCCTCCACTTT. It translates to CASSQDRGSSYNSPLHF.

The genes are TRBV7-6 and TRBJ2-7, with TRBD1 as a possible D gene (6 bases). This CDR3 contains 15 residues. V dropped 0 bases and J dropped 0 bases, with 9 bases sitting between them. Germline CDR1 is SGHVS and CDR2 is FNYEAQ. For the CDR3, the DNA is TGTGCCAGCAGCTTAGCCCAGGGGAACTCCTACGAGCAGTACTTC. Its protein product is CASSLAQGNSYEQYF.

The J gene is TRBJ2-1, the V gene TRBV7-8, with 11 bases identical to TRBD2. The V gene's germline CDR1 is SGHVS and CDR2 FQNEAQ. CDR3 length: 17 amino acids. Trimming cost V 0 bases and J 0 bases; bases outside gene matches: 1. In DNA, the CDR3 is TGTGCCAGCAGCTTAGCCACTAGCGGGAGCTCCTACAATGAGCAGTTCTTC. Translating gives CASSLATSGSSYNEQFF.

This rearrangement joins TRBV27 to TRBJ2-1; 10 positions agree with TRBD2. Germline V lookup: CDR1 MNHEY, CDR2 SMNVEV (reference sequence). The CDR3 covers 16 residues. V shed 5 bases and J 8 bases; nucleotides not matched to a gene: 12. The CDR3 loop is CASSVRPAGGPHEQFF. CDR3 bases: TGTGCCAGCAGTGTCCGCCCAGCGGGAGGGCCGCATGAGCAGTTCTTC.

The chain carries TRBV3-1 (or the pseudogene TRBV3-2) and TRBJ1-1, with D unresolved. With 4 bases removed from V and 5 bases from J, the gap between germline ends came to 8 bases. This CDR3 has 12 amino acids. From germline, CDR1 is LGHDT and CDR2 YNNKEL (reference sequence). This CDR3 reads CASSLSGTEAFF. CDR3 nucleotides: TGTGCCAGCAGCCTGAGCGGAACTGAAGCTTTCTTT.

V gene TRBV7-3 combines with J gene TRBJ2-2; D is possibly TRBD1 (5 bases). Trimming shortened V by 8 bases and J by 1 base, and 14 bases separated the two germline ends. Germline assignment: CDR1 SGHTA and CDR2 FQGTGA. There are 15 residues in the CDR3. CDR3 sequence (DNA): TGTGCCAGCTCCGTCGCAGGGAAGAACACCGGGGAGCTGTTTTTT. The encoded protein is CASSVAGKNTGELFF.

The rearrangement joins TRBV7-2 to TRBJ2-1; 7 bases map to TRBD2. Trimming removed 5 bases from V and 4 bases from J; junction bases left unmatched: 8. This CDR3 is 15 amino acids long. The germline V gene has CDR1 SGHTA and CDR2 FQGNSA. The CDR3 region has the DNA TGTGCCAGCAGCGCTGAGAGCGGGATATACAATGAGCAGTTCTTC. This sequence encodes CASSAESGIYNEQFF. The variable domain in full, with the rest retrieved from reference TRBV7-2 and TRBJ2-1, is GAGVSQSPSNKVTEKGKDVELRCDPISGHTALYWYRQSLGQGLEFLIYFQGNSAPDKSGLPSDRFSAERTGGSVSTLTIQRTQQEDSAVYLCASSAESGIYNEQFFGPGTRLTVL.

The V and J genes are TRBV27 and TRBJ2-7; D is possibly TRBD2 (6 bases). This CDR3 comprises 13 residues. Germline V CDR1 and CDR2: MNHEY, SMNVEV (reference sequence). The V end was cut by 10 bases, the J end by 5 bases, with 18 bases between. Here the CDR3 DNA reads TGTGCCACCCGCCTTGGAGGGAGCCACGAGCAGTACTTC. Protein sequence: CATRLGGSHEQYF.

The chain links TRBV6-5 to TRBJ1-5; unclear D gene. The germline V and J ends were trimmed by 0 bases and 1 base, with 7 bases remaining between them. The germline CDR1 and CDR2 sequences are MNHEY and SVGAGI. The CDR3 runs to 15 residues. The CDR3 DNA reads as TGTGCCAGCAGTTACTCATCCAGAAGCAATCAGCCCCAGCATTTT. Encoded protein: CASSYSSRSNQPQHF.

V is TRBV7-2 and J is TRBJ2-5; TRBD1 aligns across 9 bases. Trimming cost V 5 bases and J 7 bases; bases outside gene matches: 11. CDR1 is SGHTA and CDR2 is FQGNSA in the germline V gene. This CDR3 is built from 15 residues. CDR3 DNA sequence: TGTGCCAGCAGCGGCCGGGACAGGGCCGTCGGGACCCAGTACTTC. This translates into CASSGRDRAVGTQYF.